Below, one T cell receptor (beta chain) is given with its context. Its antigen is currently unknown. The sample belongs to a study of vaccination and CD4 T cells after COVID-19. The Oncomine TCR Beta short-read assay was what sequenced the DNA obtained from cultured CD4+ T cells. In this case, cultured CD4+ T cells provided the extracted genomic DNA. TCRdb reanalysed the PCR reads using MiXCR and keeps one entry per CDR3 protein. The top ten hold 24% of the sample, which has some 2,900 distinct CDR3 sequences, approximately 72% seen once. Treatment indicated: roughly 10-day PBMC culture with coronavirus spike peptide pools or control peptides (ViraFEST assay). For ViraFEST, peptide pools expanded antigen-specific T cells, after which the TCRs were sequenced. Study results and limitations: Convalescent patients' vaccine-specific clones were spike mono-reactive in 304 of 307 cases. The researchers studied relatively few convalescent patients and omitted early post-infection timepoints.

There are 14 residues in the CDR3. CDR1 and CDR2 from the germline V gene are SGHRS and YFSETQ. The V segment lost 4 bases and the J segment 6 bases; nucleotides outside the gene matches: 7. This receptor was obtained from a human donor who had recovered from COVID-19. The sample comprised CD4+ T cells from blood, cultured in vitro. The chain employs TRBV5-1 and TRBJ1-2; 9 nucleotides align to TRBD1. The CDR3 spells CASSKGQGKDGYTF. The DNA for the CDR3 is TGCGCCAGCAGCAAGGGACAGGGTAAGGATGGCTACACCTTC.